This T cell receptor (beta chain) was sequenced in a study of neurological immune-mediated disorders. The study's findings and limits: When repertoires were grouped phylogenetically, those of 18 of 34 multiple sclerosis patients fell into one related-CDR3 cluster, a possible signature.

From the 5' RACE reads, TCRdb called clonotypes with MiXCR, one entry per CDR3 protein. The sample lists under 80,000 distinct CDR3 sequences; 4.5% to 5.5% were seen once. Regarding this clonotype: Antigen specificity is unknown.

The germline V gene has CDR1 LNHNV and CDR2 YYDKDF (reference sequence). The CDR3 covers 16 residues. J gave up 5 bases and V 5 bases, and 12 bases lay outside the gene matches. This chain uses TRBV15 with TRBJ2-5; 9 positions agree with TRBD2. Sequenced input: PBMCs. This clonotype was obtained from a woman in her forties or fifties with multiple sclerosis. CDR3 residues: CATSSRGSSGAETQYF. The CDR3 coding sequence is TGTGCCACCAGCTCCCGCGGTTCTAGCGGGGCTGAGACCCAGTACTTC.